A selection of T cell receptor beta chains follows, all from one sample in a study of early T cells in non-severe SARS-CoV-2 infection. Via MiXCR, TCRdb re-called the 5' RACE reads, giving one row per CDR3 protein. The table lists tens of thousands of distinct CDR3 sequences, approximately 15% of them singletons. This specimen was whole blood, taken at baseline. Source of these receptors: an adult who was a healthcare worker with PCR-confirmed SARS-CoV-2 infection or an uninfected control (not recorded which). Both conserved end residues are trimmed from each CDR3.

J | V | CDR3
TRBJ1-6 | TRBV7-9 | ASSLGDSYSPLH
TRBJ2-7 | TRBV28 | ASSATYSYEQY
TRBJ2-5 | TRBV7-9 | ASSASRSGRSF
TRBJ1-3 | TRBV28 | ASSQLPGQAGDTIY
TRBJ2-1 | TRBV12-3/TRBV12-4 | ASIPTSQGAGLHEQF
TRBJ1-1 | TRBV3-1 | ASSQVRNTEAF
TRBJ1-6 | TRBV13 | ASSFSGSSPLH
TRBJ2-1 | TRBV30 | AWSVLRGTYNEQF
TRBJ2-5 | TRBV2 | ASSGGTWGETQY
TRBJ2-5 | TRBV5-6 | ASSIRASGTVETQY
TRBJ2-7 | TRBV5-6 | ASSSNGQPPYEQY
TRBJ2-5 | TRBV7-2 | ASSWSRETQY
TRBJ2-7 | TRBV2 | ASAGGDYEQY
TRBJ1-5 | TRBV10-3 | AISDATGPNQPQH
TRBJ2-1 | TRBV6-6 | ASSYRNEQF
TRBJ2-7 | TRBV2 | ASSDLRREQY
TRBJ2-5 | TRBV5-1 | ASSLGGQGVQETQY
TRBJ2-7 | TRBV9 | ASSVGTSGSYEQY
TRBJ2-5 | TRBV28 | ASSLSGTQETQY
TRBJ2-2 | TRBV19 | ASRKGGEELF
TRBJ2-1 | TRBV9 | ASSVLDNEQF
TRBJ2-3 | TRBV7-3 | ASSLDRGRTDTQY
TRBJ2-1 | TRBV5-8 | ASSRGAYNEQF
TRBJ2-3 | TRBV7-6 | ASSLVTSGQYSDTQY
TRBJ2-2 | TRBV7-9 | ASSLDSLELF
TRBJ2-1 | TRBV5-1 | ASIPSGTGERNEQF
TRBJ2-7 | TRBV7-9 | ASSLTVGTGIREQY
TRBJ2-7 | TRBV6-5 | ASWDQRGSYEQY
TRBJ2-7 | TRBV28 | ASSLEGTNAYEQY
TRBJ2-7 | TRBV12-3/TRBV12-4 | ASRAGGSLSSYEQY
TRBJ1-6 | TRBV28 | ASSLRLLSSYNSPLH
TRBJ1-5 | TRBV5-1 | ASSLDGSNQPQH
TRBJ1-3 | TRBV6-6 | ASSSGQGAGSRGNTIY
TRBJ2-5 | TRBV20-1 | SAPLAGGPKTQY
TRBJ2-3 | TRBV5-1 | ASRPQGAEDTQY